This T cell receptor beta chain was sequenced in a study of T cell responses to AZD1222 COVID-19 vaccine. Study conclusions and caveats: A rise in Spike-specific TCR breadth and depth followed two AZD1222 doses. Possibly, clonal diversity was underestimated; donors were largely white British and included more females.

CDR1 and CDR2 from the germline V gene are SGHRS and YFSETQ. The CDR3 has 15 amino acids. V lost 0 bases, J lost 1 base, and 9 bases lay in between. A word on this clone: Its antigen is still unknown.

Measured with immunoSEQ multiplex PCR; TCRdb has only the in-frame clones, and not every one. The sample has some 130,000 clones; 85% to 90% are singletons. The sequence derives from an adult in good health. The V and J genes are TRBV5-1 and TRBJ2-3; possibly TRBD2 for D (5 bases). Here the sequenced sample was peripheral blood, taken on day 0 of AZD1222 vaccination. Here the CDR3 reads CASSLVGSGTDTQYF. As DNA, the CDR3 is TGCGCCAGCAGCTTGGTAGGTAGCGGCACAGATACGCAGTATTTT.